The sequence of this TCR beta chain was determined in a study of blood T cell repertoires in COVID-19. Study-level background: Samples came from the United States, Italy and Spain, spanning acute and convalescent COVID-19. In each case, the material was cDNA or gDNA derived from T cells, B-cell-depleted T cells, or PBMCs.

With 3 bases removed from V and 0 bases from J, the gap between germline ends came to 9 bases. Germline CDR1 and CDR2: MDHEN and SYDVKM. This CDR3 region has 15 residues. Per the authors' pipeline: Amplification of reference gene primers was used by the study to estimate nucleated cell counts. This table comes from immunoSEQ multiplex PCR, and its TCRdb copy is limited to in-frame clones, with some not included. V and J calls and clone size are given by that table; D and trimming were obtained from the DNA. The top ten clones hold roughly 5% of a sample with roughly 41,000 clones, more than 75% of them seen once.

The chain has TRBV28 and TRBJ2-1, with D perhaps TRBD1 (5 bases). The TCR originated in a human donor in a cohort sampled during active COVID-19. Specimen: peripheral blood. CDR3: CASSLGHSSYNEQFF. Here the CDR3 DNA reads TGTGCCAGCAGTTTGGGGCATAGCTCCTACAATGAGCAGTTCTTC.